This T cell receptor beta chain derives from a study of T cell repertoires in cytomegalovirus infection. Study background: Recently identified HLA-C-restricted CMV epitopes were used, and well-studied HLA-B-restricted CMV epitopes were used as well. Public TCR beta signature analysis indicated the presence of both CMV infection and matching HLA type.

Study results and limitations: The ex vivo response was dominated by HLA-C-restricted CMV-specific TCR beta clonotypes. The study identified carriers of CMV plus the relevant HLA from cumulative public TCR beta family frequency.

Trimming pared 2 bases from V and 3 bases from J, leaving 12 bases between. There are 15 residues in the CDR3. The germline gives CDR1 MDHEN, CDR2 SYDVKM. TCRdb fed the reads into MiXCR, producing one record per CDR3 protein. The sample yields about 51,000 distinct CDR3 sequences, around 20% seen once. On this clonotype itself: The target antigen is unknown.

The clonotype comes from a human donor in good health (CMV status not recorded). Some clones in this sample may be carry-over from other donors' samples. The sample consisted of CD8+ T cells from cultured PBMCs, taken from culture after CMV antigen stimulation. The rearrangement joins TRBV28 to TRBJ2-3; tentative D call: TRBD1 (6 bases). The CDR3 nucleotides are TGTGCCAGCAGTTTACGACAGGAAGGTACAGATACGCAGTATTTT. As protein: CASSLRQEGTDTQYF.